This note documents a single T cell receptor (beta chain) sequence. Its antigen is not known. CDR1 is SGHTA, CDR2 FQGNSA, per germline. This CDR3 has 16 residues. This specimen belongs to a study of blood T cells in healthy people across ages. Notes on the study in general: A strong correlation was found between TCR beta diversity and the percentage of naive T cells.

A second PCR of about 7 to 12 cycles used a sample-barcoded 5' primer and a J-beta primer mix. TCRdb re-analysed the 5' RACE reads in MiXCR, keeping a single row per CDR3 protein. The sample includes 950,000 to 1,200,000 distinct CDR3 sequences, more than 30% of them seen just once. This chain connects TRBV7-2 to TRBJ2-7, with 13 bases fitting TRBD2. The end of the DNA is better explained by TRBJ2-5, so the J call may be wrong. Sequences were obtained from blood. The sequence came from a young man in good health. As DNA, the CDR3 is TGTGCCAGCAGCATGGGACTAGCGGGGAGAAAAGAGACCCAGTACTTC. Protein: CASSMGLAGRKETQYF.